This entry lists 22 T cell receptor beta chains sequenced from one sample in a study of CD8 T cells in ankylosing spondylitis. TCRdb recomputed calls from the 5' RACE reads with MiXCR, one row per CDR3 protein. The data contain 240,000 or so distinct CDR3 sequences, 8.6% of them singletons. The sequencing input was blood, either unsorted or a sorted T cell fraction (not recorded which). All receptors derive from a male donor with ankylosing spondylitis or in good health (not recorded which).

In this sample, this clonotype turned up many times. J is TRBJ1-1 and V is TRBV29-1; D is perhaps TRBD1 (5 bases). Deletions cut 5 bases from V and 3 bases from J, with 16 bases between. The germline V gene has CDR1 SQVTM and CDR2 ANQGSEA. CDR3 length: 14 amino acids. CDR3 in DNA: TGCAGCGTTCGATCGACAGTTTGGGACACTGAAGCTTTCTTT. Its translation is CSVRSTVWDTEAFF.

J is TRBJ2-5 and V is TRBV3-1; 13 bases are a match to TRBD2. The V segment lost 1 base and the J segment 6 bases; nucleotides outside the gene matches: 11. CDR3 length: 18 residues. Germline-derived CDR1 and CDR2 are LGHDT and YNNKEL (reference sequence). The CDR3 region is CASSQGTSGSSLIKTQYF. The CDR3 DNA reads as TGTGCCAGCAGCCAAGGGACTAGCGGGAGTTCGTTGATAAAGACCCAGTACTTC.

This clonotype was observed a handful of times. The chain recombines TRBV24-1 with TRBJ2-2; D perhaps matches TRBD2 (5 bases). The CDR3 loop spans 13 amino acids. Germline-derived CDR1 and CDR2 are KGHDR and SFDVKD. V lost 7 bases to trimming and J lost 3 bases, with 8 bases between them. DNA of the CDR3: TGTGCCACCAGCGGGCGGGACACCGGGGAGCTGTTTTTT. Residues: CATSGRDTGELFF.

In its sample, this clonotype was seen many times. The chain recombines TRBV6-1 with TRBJ2-1; no clear D. The CDR3 extends over 15 amino acids. Trimming took 7 bases from V and 0 from J, leaving 13 bases between them. Per germline, CDR1 MNHNS and CDR2 SASEGT. CDR3 DNA: TGTGCCAGCATTCCGGACCGGAGCTCCTACAATGAGCAGTTCTTC. This encodes CASIPDRSSYNEQFF.

This clonotype has ten or more counts. CDR3 region: CASSRLANTEAFF. The CDR3 bases are TGTGCCAGCAGCCGTCTGGCAAACACTGAAGCTTTCTTT. This chain joins TRBV5-8 and TRBJ1-1; D gene uncertain. CDR1 SGHTS and CDR2 YDEGEE come from the germline V gene. Trimming removed 4 bases from V and 2 bases from J, with 9 bases in between. This CDR3 has 13 residues. Full variable domain (remainder filled in from reference TRBV5-8 and TRBJ1-1): EAGVTQSPTHLIKTRGQQATLRCSPISGHTSVYWYQQALGLGLQFLLWYDEGEERNRGNFPPRFSGRQFPNYSSELNVNALELEDSALYLCASSRLANTEAFFGQGTRLTVV.

This clonotype was recorded many times. This chain links TRBV6-2 or TRBV6-3 with TRBJ2-3; D may be TRBD2 (6 bases). Per the germline V gene, CDR1 is MNHEY and CDR2 is SVGEGT. The V gene lost 5 bases and the J gene lost 4 bases, with 13 bases spanning the gap. The CDR3 extends over 14 amino acids. In nucleotides, the CDR3 is TGTGCCAGCAGTCCGAGCCGACTAGCAGATACGCAGTATTTT. This gives the protein CASSPSRLADTQYF.

Concerning this clonotype itself: A read error may explain this, as a much larger clone is one base away. The chain is built from TRBV30 and TRBJ1-5, with D unclear. CDR3 length: 14 residues. Trimming cost V 7 bases and J 2 bases, with 15 bases left between them. Germline V gene sequence: CDR1 GTSNPN, CDR2 SVGIG (reference sequence). Here the CDR3 reads CALDWVGGNQPQHF. The CDR3 coding sequence is TGTGCCTTGGACTGGGTCGGTGGCAATCAGCCCCAGCATTTT.

The table lists this clonotype with a count of one. This chain connects TRBV6-5 to TRBJ2-1; weak D call: TRBD1 (5 bases). This CDR3 is 14 amino acids long. Trimming stripped 2 bases from V and 8 bases from J, with 13 bases between. The germline V gene has CDR1 MNHEY and CDR2 SVGAGI. DNA for the CDR3: TGTGCCAGCAGTTACGTGGCAGGGAACGATGAGCAGTTCTTC. Translating it yields CASSYVAGNDEQFF.

At least ten counts were recorded for this clonotype. The V and J genes are TRBV5-5 and TRBJ2-7; no firm D call. The CDR3 consists of 13 residues. The germline V gene encodes CDR1 SGHKS and CDR2 YYEKEE (reference sequence). V lost 1 base, J lost 3 bases, and 8 bases lay in between. The CDR3 here is CASSLKALYEQYF. The CDR3 DNA reads TGTGCCAGCAGCTTGAAGGCTCTCTACGAGCAGTACTTC.

This clonotype was picked up many times. The rearrangement uses TRBV7-2 and TRBJ1-5; 7 bases agree with TRBD1. The CDR3 spans 14 residues. J lost 7 bases, V lost 4 bases, and 7 bases had no gene match. The germline CDR1 and CDR2 sequences are SGHTA and FQGNSA. DNA for the CDR3: TGTGCCAGCAGCTATGGGACAGCAGGGCAGCCCCAGCATTTT. This gives the protein CASSYGTAGQPQHF.

This clonotype was seen a handful of times. The chain recombines TRBV20-1 with TRBJ2-3, with TRBD2 matching 13 bases. Germline assignment: CDR1 DFQATT and CDR2 SNEGSKA (reference sequence). The CDR3 runs to 17 residues. J lost 7 bases, V lost 0 bases, and 10 bases had no gene match. The CDR3 sequence is CSARDRRTSGSRNTQYF. The CDR3 DNA sequence: TGCAGTGCTAGAGATCGGCGGACTAGCGGGAGTAGAAATACGCAGTATTTT.

At least ten counts were recorded for this clonotype. The chain couples TRBV20-1 to TRBJ1-2; no definite D call. Trimming pared 6 bases from V and 4 bases from J, leaving 15 bases between. The CDR3 runs to 13 residues. CDR1 is DFQATT and CDR2 is SNEGSKA in the germline V gene (reference sequence). The CDR3 nucleotides read TGCAGTGCCCGGAGGCTCAGCCTCTATGGCTACACCTTC. This encodes CSARRLSLYGYTF.

This clonotype has ten or more counts. The CDR3: CASSATASGEQYF. CDR3 DNA: TGTGCCAGCAGTGCCACTGCGAGTGGCGAGCAGTACTTC. The J gene is TRBJ2-7, the V gene TRBV25-1, with D unclear. CDR1 and CDR2 from the germline V gene are MGHDK and SYGVNS. V lost 4 bases and J lost 6, with 13 bases in between. The length of the CDR3 is 13 residues.

This clonotype was detected many times. The J gene is TRBJ2-3, the V gene TRBV12-3 or TRBV12-4; TRBD1 aligns across 8 bases. The CDR3 consists of 13 residues. Trimming at V came to 5 bases and at J to 5 bases, leaving 3 bases not matched to a gene. This chain's CDR3 is CASSSTGGDTQYF. CDR3 DNA sequence: TGTGCCAGCAGTAGTACAGGGGGAGATACGCAGTATTTT.

This clonotype was counted many times. The V gene is TRBV25-1, the J gene TRBJ2-7; 7 nucleotides align to TRBD1. The V and J ends lost 0 bases and 3 bases, in that order; junction bases with no gene match: 11. The CDR3 loop spans 17 amino acids. CDR1 MGHDK and CDR2 SYGVNS come from the germline V gene. The CDR3 sequence is CASSEYPPGQTFYEQYF. The DNA for the CDR3 is TGTGCCAGCAGTGAATATCCCCCGGGACAGACCTTCTACGAGCAGTACTTC.

This clonotype came up many times. The chain couples TRBV20-1 to TRBJ1-5; TRBD1 agrees at 7 bases. This CDR3 contains 13 residues. V gave up 6 bases and J gave up 5 bases; unmatched junction bases: 7. The germline gives CDR1 DFQATT, CDR2 SNEGSKA (reference sequence). The CDR3 sequence: CSAITGVDQPQHF. The CDR3 bases are TGCAGTGCCATAACAGGGGTCGATCAGCCCCAGCATTTT.

This clonotype turned up a few times. V is TRBV30 and J is TRBJ2-7; D is uncertain. This CDR3 has 13 residues. The germline CDR1 and CDR2 sequences are GTSNPN and SVGIG (reference sequence). V gave up 0 bases and J gave up 6 bases, with 12 bases separating them. CDR3 in DNA: TGTGCCTGGAGTGTGGGGAATTGGGGCGAGCAGTACTTC. Its protein is CAWSVGNWGEQYF.

This clonotype was counted only a few times. The chain joins TRBV20-1 to TRBJ2-1, with TRBD2 matching over 7 bases. V lost 1 base and J lost 2; bases outside the gene matches: 5. The germline V gene encodes CDR1 DFQATT and CDR2 SNEGSKA (reference sequence). The CDR3 spans 15 residues. The CDR3, as DNA: TGCAGTGCTAGAGGGGACTATACCACCTACAATGAGCAGTTCTTC. Its protein product is CSARGDYTTYNEQFF.

The chain recombines TRBV3-1 with TRBJ2-7; 7 bases align to TRBD1. This CDR3 is 15 amino acids long. Germline CDR1 LGHDT, CDR2 YNNKEL (reference sequence). Trimming took 5 bases from V and 0 from J; bases not matched to a gene: 7. CDR3 protein: CASSGRWDSSYEQYF. The CDR3 DNA sequence: TGTGCCAGCAGCGGTAGATGGGACAGCTCCTACGAGCAGTACTTC.

This clonotype was observed many times. The chain joins TRBV29-1 to TRBJ1-4, with D possibly being TRBD1 (5 bases). Deletions cut 7 bases from V and 5 bases from J, with 11 bases between. The germline V gene has CDR1 SQVTM and CDR2 ANQGSEA. This CDR3 has 12 amino acids. CDR3 DNA sequence: TGCAGCGCTGGGGACTCGAATGAAAAACTGTTTTTT. Residues: CSAGDSNEKLFF.

In its sample, this clonotype was seen a few times. The rearrangement links TRBV10-3 to TRBJ2-3, with D unresolved. The V and J ends lost 0 bases and 6 bases respectively, with 13 bases between them. This CDR3 has 15 amino acids. CDR1 ENHRY and CDR2 SYGVKD come from the germline V gene. CDR3 sequence (DNA): TGTGCCATCAGTGAGTCCGTGGCAGGCGCTGATACGCAGTATTTT. This gives the protein CAISESVAGADTQYF.

This clonotype was observed many times. The chain couples TRBV20-1 to TRBJ2-5; D gene uncertain. The germline V gene encodes CDR1 DFQATT and CDR2 SNEGSKA (reference sequence). The CDR3 contains 10 residues. The V gene lost 4 bases and the J gene lost 4 bases, with 4 bases spanning the gap. CDR3 residues: CSANGETQYF. For the CDR3, the DNA is TGCAGTGCTAATGGAGAGACCCAGTACTTC.